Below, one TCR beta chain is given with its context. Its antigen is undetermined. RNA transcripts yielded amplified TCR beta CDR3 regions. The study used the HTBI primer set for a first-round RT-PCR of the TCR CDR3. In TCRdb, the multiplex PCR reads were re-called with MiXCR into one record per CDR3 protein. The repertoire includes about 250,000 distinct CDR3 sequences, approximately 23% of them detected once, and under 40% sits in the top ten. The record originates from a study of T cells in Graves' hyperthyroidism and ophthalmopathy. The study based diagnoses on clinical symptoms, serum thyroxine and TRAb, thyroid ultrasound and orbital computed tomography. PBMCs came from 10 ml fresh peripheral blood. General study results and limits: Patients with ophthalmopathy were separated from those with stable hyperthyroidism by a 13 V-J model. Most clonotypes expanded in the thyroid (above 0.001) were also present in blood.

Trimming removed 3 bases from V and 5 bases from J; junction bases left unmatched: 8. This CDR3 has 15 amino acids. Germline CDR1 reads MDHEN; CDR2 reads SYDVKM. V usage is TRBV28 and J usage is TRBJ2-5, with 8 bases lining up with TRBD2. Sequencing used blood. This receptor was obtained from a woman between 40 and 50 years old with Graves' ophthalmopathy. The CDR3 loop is CASSFRSGGVETQYF. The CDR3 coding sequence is TGTGCCAGCAGTTTTAGGAGCGGGGGCGTGGAGACCCAGTACTTC.